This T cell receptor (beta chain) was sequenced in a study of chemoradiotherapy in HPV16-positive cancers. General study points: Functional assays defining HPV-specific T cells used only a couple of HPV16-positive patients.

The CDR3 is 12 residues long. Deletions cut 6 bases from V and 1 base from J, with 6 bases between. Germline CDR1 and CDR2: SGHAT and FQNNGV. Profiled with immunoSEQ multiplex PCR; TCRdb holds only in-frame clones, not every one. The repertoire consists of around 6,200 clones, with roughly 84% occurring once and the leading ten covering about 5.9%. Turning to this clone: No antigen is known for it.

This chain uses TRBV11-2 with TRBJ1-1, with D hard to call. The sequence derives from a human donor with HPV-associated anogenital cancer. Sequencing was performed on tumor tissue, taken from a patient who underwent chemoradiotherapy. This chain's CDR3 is CASSPGNTEAFF. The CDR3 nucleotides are TGTGCCAGCAGTCCAGGGAACACTGAAGCTTTCTTT.